The clone carrying this T cell receptor beta chain has more than one count but fewer than ten. How the authors handled the data: It was from reference gene primer amplification that nucleated cell counts were estimated. TCRdb keeps only in-frame clones here, not all; method: immunoSEQ multiplex PCR. V, J and clone size derive from that table, while D and trimming were established from the DNA sequence. This sample has fewer than 200,000 clones, with about 86% found just once. The record originates from a study of blood T cell repertoires in COVID-19. Study at large: COVID-19 samples collected from the United States, Italy and Spain covered acute and convalescent phases. Sources were T cells, B-cell-depleted T cells, or PBMCs; the material itself was cDNA or gDNA.

Seattle patient enrollment occurred during active infection, with longitudinal follow-up thereafter. The CDR3 has 14 amino acids. V lost 4 bases to trimming and J lost 3 bases; unmatched junction nucleotides: 5. Per the germline V gene, CDR1 is ENHRY and CDR2 is SYGVKD. Sequencing was performed on peripheral blood. The TCR was taken from a woman between 65 and 79 years old with COVID-19, enrolled during active disease. This chain connects TRBV10-3 to TRBJ1-1, with TRBD1 matching 7 bases. The CDR3 is CAISVLGTDTEAFF. In nucleotides, the CDR3 is TGTGCCATCAGTGTGTTGGGGACAGACACTGAAGCTTTCTTT.